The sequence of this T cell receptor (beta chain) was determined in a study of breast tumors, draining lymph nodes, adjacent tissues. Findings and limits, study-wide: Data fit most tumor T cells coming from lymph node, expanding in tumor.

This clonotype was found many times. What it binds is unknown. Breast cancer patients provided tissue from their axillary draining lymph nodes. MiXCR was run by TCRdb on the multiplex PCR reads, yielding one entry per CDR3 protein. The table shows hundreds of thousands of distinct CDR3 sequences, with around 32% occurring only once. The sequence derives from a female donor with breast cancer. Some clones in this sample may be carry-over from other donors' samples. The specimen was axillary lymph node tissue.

CDR3 sequence (DNA): TGTGCCAGTATCTCGTTAGCGGAACCTTCCTACGAGCAGTACTTC. Protein sequence: CASISLAEPSYEQYF. V is TRBV11-3 and J is TRBJ2-7; weak D call: TRBD2 (6 bases). Germline CDR1 and CDR2: SGHNT and YENEEA. The germline V and J ends were trimmed by 9 bases and 1 base, with 19 bases remaining between them. The CDR3 extends over 15 amino acids.